These 5 T cell receptor beta chains were sequenced from one sample in a study of CD8 T cells in Susac syndrome. RNA amounts of 0.5 to 1 ug underwent reverse transcription with random hexamers. TCRdb analysed the immunoSEQ multiplex PCR reads with MiXCR anew, one entry per CDR3 protein. The sample shows around 50,000 distinct CDR3 sequences, almost 95% of them seen only once. Material: CD8+ T cells from PBMCs. Source of these receptors: a human donor in good health.

The chain has TRBV29-1 and TRBJ2-7, with TRBD1 matching 11 bases. Germline V gene lookup returns CDR1 SQVTM and CDR2 ANQGSEA. With 4 bases clipped from V and 2 bases from J, the junction kept 4 bases outside the gene matches. The CDR3 covers 14 residues. The CDR3 sequence: CSVGGQGGPYEQYF. The CDR3 DNA sequence: TGCAGCGTTGGGGGACAGGGGGGGCCCTACGAGCAGTACTTC.

This chain uses TRBV2 with TRBJ2-6; D gene uncertain. Trimming took 7 bases from V and 0 from J, leaving 10 bases between them. CDR1 is SNHLY and CDR2 is FYNNEI in the germline V gene. This CDR3 contains 15 residues. CDR3 bases: TGTGCCAGCATTGAGGTTATCTCTGGGGCCAACGTCCTGACTTTC. Translated: CASIEVISGANVLTF.

The genes are TRBV27 and TRBJ2-1; D gene uncertain. The germline V gene encodes CDR1 MNHEY and CDR2 SMNVEV (reference sequence). Between the trimmed V and J ends, which lost 5 bases and 0 bases, there was a span of 11 bases. The CDR3 has 15 residues. CDR3 bases: TGTGCCAGCAGTACGATGGGAAGCTCCTACAATGAGCAGTTCTTC. Translating gives CASSTMGSSYNEQFF.

V gene TRBV29-1 combines with J gene TRBJ1-3; D possibly corresponds to TRBD1 (5 bases). Trimming took off 4 bases at V and 0 bases at J, with 10 bases between the two ends. Germline values: CDR1 SQVTM, CDR2 ANQGSEA. The CDR3 is made up of 14 amino acids. The CDR3 loop is CSVGTGVSGNTIYF. CDR3 sequence (DNA): TGCAGCGTTGGGACGGGGGTCTCTGGAAACACCATATATTTT.

The gene calls are TRBV7-9 and TRBJ1-1; TRBD1 aligns across 7 bases. J was trimmed by 0 bases and V by 3 bases; bases with no gene match: 4. Germline assignment: CDR1 SEHNR and CDR2 FQNEAQ (reference sequence). The CDR3 consists of 15 residues. CDR3 DNA sequence: TGTGCCAGCAGCTTCCAGGGGGGGATGAACACTGAAGCTTTCTTT. Protein sequence: CASSFQGGMNTEAFF.